The text below deals with one T cell receptor (beta chain). Its recognized antigen is unknown. No much larger clone is present one base from it, and per-base qualities are unavailable. TCRbeta CDR3 regions were amplified from genomic DNA using the immunoSEQ Assay, a bias-controlled multiplex PCR. Processing in the source paper ran as follows. The number of nucleated cells in each sample was estimated by amplification of reference gene primers within the assay. To quantify the absolute abundance of each unique TCRbeta CDR3 rearrangement, sequence reads were collapsed and filtered. For each sample, productive Simpson clonality was calculated by taking the square root of Simpson's diversity index across productive rearrangements. TCRdb holds this immuneACCESS table with in-frame rearrangements only. Some clones are missing; in checked studies, unresolved V genes explain under half, and the rest has no known cause. V, J and clone size derive from that table, while D and trimming were established from the DNA sequence. The sample has 130,000 to 150,000 clones on record, about nine tenths of them singletons. The ten biggest clones cover over 0.75% of the sample.

The collaborating institutions used their own protocols to collect whole blood in K2EDTA tubes. For TCRbeta analysis, collaborators shipped samples in one of three forms: frozen whole blood, isolated PBMCs, or DNA extracted from either of those sample types. The germline V gene provides CDR1 SNHLY and CDR2 FYNNEI. CDR3 length: 11 amino acids, cysteine to phenylalanine. The sequence is cut down to CDR3 DNA, 33 bases in frame from base 1. Trimming at the junction amounts to 7 bases on V and 8 bases on J, and the germline ends lie 8 bases apart. The sample originates from a study of blood T cell repertoires in COVID-19 (dated by TCRdb to the early 2020s). A note on the overall study: Samples covering the acute and convalescent phases of COVID-19 were provided by collaborators in the United States, Italy and Spain. The material from the prospective study consisted of cDNA or gDNA derived from T cells, B-cell-depleted T cells, or PBMCs. The dataset comprised deeply sampled blood TCRbeta repertoires from subjects exposed to, actively infected with, or recovered from COVID-19. The repertoires were made available in a free public database intended to serve as a resource for research on the immune response to SARS-CoV-2. The samples were drawn from the first 160 participants of the ongoing ImmuneRACE study and from more than 1,000 subjects provided by 6 global collaborators. Nearly every sample came with metadata listing a de-identified subject ID, COVID-19 status, age in years and sex. Where available, HLA class I and class II types were taken from metadata supplied by the sample provider and were not determined by assay-based typing. Study-wide conclusions, independent of this receptor: Clinical and demographic metadata were provided uncurated, with the amount varying by source and participant.

This chain is built from TRBV2 and TRBJ1-4; a confident D gene designation cannot be given. Input material: peripheral blood. This receptor was taken from a woman in her forties or fifties with acute or convalescent COVID-19. Here the CDR3 is given as CASILQEKLFF. Read as DNA, the sequence is TGTGCCAGCATTTTACAGGAAAAACTGTTTTTT. The variable domain in full, with residues beyond the CDR3 obtained from the reference TRBV2 and TRBJ1-4 genes, is EPEVTQTPSHQVTQMGQEVILRCVPISNHLYFYWYRQILGQKVEFLVSFYNNEISEKSEIFDDQFSVERPDGSNFTLKIRSTKLEDSAMYFCASILQEKLFFGSGTQLSVL.